What follows are 32 T cell receptor beta chains derived from one specimen sequenced in a study of T cells in Graves' hyperthyroidism and ophthalmopathy. Amplified TCR beta CDR3 regions came from RNA transcripts. During a first-round RT-PCR of the TCR CDR3, the HTBI primer set was used. TCRdb itself ran the multiplex PCR reads through MiXCR, one entry per CDR3 protein. The profile covers around 260,000 distinct CDR3 sequences, with around a quarter appearing a single time and around 30% taken by the ten largest. The specimen sequenced was blood. These receptors were obtained from a man aged 40-49 years with Graves' hyperthyroidism that later progressed to Graves' ophthalmopathy.

In this sample, this clonotype turned up many times. This chain links TRBV6-5 with TRBJ1-1; D may be TRBD1 (5 bases). Germline V gene lookup returns CDR1 MNHEY and CDR2 SVGAGI. The CDR3 covers 21 residues. With 8 bases removed from V and 3 bases from J, the gap between germline ends came to 37 bases. The DNA for the CDR3 is TGTGCCAGCGGGGTTAGGATCAGGGTAGGGGTGGATGTTCTTTCGGACACTGAAGCTTTCTTT. Residues: CASGVRIRVGVDVLSDTEAFF.

This clonotype was counted ten times or more. The CDR3 protein is CASSSGTGWSEQYF. CDR3 DNA: TGTGCCAGTAGTTCCGGGACAGGGTGGTCCGAGCAGTACTTC. The V call is TRBV19, the J call TRBJ2-7; 9 bases match TRBD1. Germline CDR1 is LNHDA and CDR2 is SQIVND (reference sequence). Trimming at V came to 5 bases and at J to 6 bases, leaving 8 bases not matched to a gene. The CDR3 runs to 14 residues. The variable domain in full, completed from reference TRBV19 and TRBJ2-7, reads DGGITQSPKYLFRKEGQNVTLSCEQNLNHDAMYWYRQDPGQGLRLIYYSQIVNDFQKGDIAEGYSVSREKKESFPLTVTSAQKNPTAFYLCASSSGTGWSEQYFGPGTRLTVT.

This clonotype was picked up many times. The rearrangement uses TRBV27 and TRBJ1-2, with D possibly TRBD1 on 5 matching bases. Looked up from germline, CDR1 is MNHEY and CDR2 is SMNVEV (reference sequence). V lost 1 base and J 4 bases, leaving 10 bases between the germline ends. This CDR3 spans 14 amino acids. CDR3 region: CASSLYRGGYGYTF. In DNA, the CDR3 is TGTGCCAGCAGTTTATACCGGGGCGGCTATGGCTACACCTTC.

A few counts support this clonotype. The V and J genes are TRBV28 and TRBJ2-5; TRBD2 might be the D (6 bases). The germline V and J ends were trimmed by 8 bases and 4 bases, with 14 bases remaining between them. CDR3 length: 13 amino acids. Germline CDR1 reads MDHEN; CDR2 reads SYDVKM. The DNA of the CDR3 is TGTGCCAGCGGGACCCGGGACTCAGAGACCCAGTACTTC. This gives the protein CASGTRDSETQYF.

This clonotype has ten or more counts. V is TRBV12-3 or TRBV12-4 and J is TRBJ2-5; D may correspond to TRBD1 or TRBD2 (5 bases each). V was pared by 2 bases and J by 5 bases, with 12 bases between. The CDR3 spans 14 residues. CDR3 DNA: TGTGCCAGCAGTTTATTGACGGGGCAGGAGACCCAGTACTTC. This gives the protein CASSLLTGQETQYF.

This clonotype was seen repeatedly, ten times or more. The chain couples TRBV5-1 to TRBJ2-5; D ambiguous. Germline V gene sequence: CDR1 SGHRS, CDR2 YFSETQ. This CDR3 has 13 amino acids. Trimming removed 2 bases at V and 5 bases at J, with 10 bases between. The CDR3 reads CASSLGAGETQYF. The CDR3 DNA follows: TGCGCCAGCAGCTTAGGCGCCGGGGAGACCCAGTACTTC.

The V call is TRBV9, the J call TRBJ2-5; D may be TRBD1 (6 bases). V gave up 0 bases and J gave up 1 base, with 10 bases separating them. Germline V gene lookup returns CDR1 SGDLS and CDR2 YYNGEE. The CDR3 is 15 residues long. The CDR3 region is CASSVGLQGQETQYF. The CDR3 DNA reads as TGTGCCAGCAGCGTAGGCTTACAGGGCCAAGAGACCCAGTACTTC. The full variable domain, completed using reference TRBV9 and TRBJ2-5, is DSGVTQTPKHLITATGQRVTLRCSPRSGDLSVYWYQQSLDQGLQFLIQYYNGEERAKGNILERFSAQQFPDLHSELNLSSLELGDSALYFCASSVGLQGQETQYFGPGTRLLVL.

The J gene is TRBJ1-1, the V gene TRBV6-2 or TRBV6-3; D gene unclear. CDR3 size: 13 residues. Germline CDR1 MNHEY, CDR2 SVGEGT. V dropped 11 bases and J dropped 3 bases, with 16 bases sitting between them. CDR3 in amino acids: CAAAPRRDTEAFF. CDR3 coding DNA: TGTGCCGCGGCCCCCCGTCGAGACACTGAAGCTTTCTTT.

In its sample, this clonotype was seen once. The chain uses TRBV2 and TRBJ1-1; D perhaps matches TRBD1 (5 bases). The CDR3 consists of 15 residues. V was clipped by 6 bases and J by 0 bases, with 14 bases between them. Germline V gives CDR1 SNHLY, CDR2 FYNNEI. The CDR3: CASRKLTAMNTEAFF. The CDR3 DNA reads as TGTGCCAGCAGAAAATTGACAGCAATGAACACTGAAGCTTTCTTT.

This clonotype was detected many times. The chain recombines TRBV6-1 with TRBJ1-2, with no clear D. CDR1 and CDR2 from the germline V gene are MNHNS and SASEGT. Trimming took 7 bases from V and 0 from J, leaving 18 bases between them. The CDR3 runs to 16 residues. CDR3 loop: CASNPFGLVANYGYTF. The CDR3 nucleotides read TGTGCCAGCAACCCCTTCGGTTTGGTAGCTAACTATGGCTACACCTTC.

V usage is TRBV7-2 and J usage is TRBJ1-1, with D perhaps TRBD1 (5 bases). Trimming pared 8 bases from V and 1 base from J, leaving 14 bases between. Germline V gene lookup returns CDR1 SGHTA and CDR2 FQGNSA. This CDR3 is 14 amino acids long. The CDR3 region is CASRAGRTNTEAFF. CDR3 bases: TGTGCCAGCCGGGCAGGGAGAACGAACACTGAAGCTTTCTTT.

This clonotype was picked up many times. This chain links TRBV6-5 with TRBJ1-1; the D gene is possibly TRBD1 (5 bases). Germline CDR1 reads MNHEY; CDR2 reads SVGAGI. Trimming pared 8 bases from V and 5 bases from J, leaving 12 bases between. The CDR3 spans 12 residues. As DNA, the CDR3 is TGTGCCAGCCAGGGAGAATGGACTGAAGCTTTCTTT. As protein: CASQGEWTEAFF.

The chain couples TRBV28 to TRBJ2-7; 9 bases map to TRBD2. CDR1 and CDR2 (germline): MDHEN, SYDVKM. With V trimmed by 3 bases and J by 7 bases, 7 bases remained unmatched. CDR3 length equals 14 residues. The DNA of the CDR3 is TGTGCCAGCAGTTTCTCAGCGGGAGGAGTTGAGCAGTACTTC. It codes for CASSFSAGGVEQYF. The whole variable domain, remainder taken from reference TRBV28 and TRBJ2-7, is DVKVTQSSRYLVKRTGEKVFLECVQDMDHENMFWYRQDPGLGLRLIYFSYDVKMKEKGDIPEGYSVSREKKERFSLILESASTNQTSMYLCASSFSAGGVEQYFGPGTRLTVT.

This clonotype was observed many times. In DNA, the CDR3 is TGTGCCGCCGGTAGTTCACCCCTCCACTTT. It codes for CAAGSSPLHF. The V gene is TRBV6-1, the J gene TRBJ1-6; D unclear. Between the trimmed V and J ends, which lost 11 bases and 9 bases, there was a span of 8 bases. CDR3 size: 10 residues. Germline CDR1 reads MNHNS; CDR2 reads SASEGT.

V usage is TRBV6-1 and J usage is TRBJ2-2; D not certain. The V gene's germline CDR1 is MNHNS and CDR2 SASEGT. The V and J ends lost 0 bases and 7 bases respectively, with 9 bases between them. The CDR3 runs to 14 residues. DNA of the CDR3: TGTGCCAGCAGTGAAGCTCGGGTGGGCGGGGAGCTGTTTTTT. Protein: CASSEARVGGELFF.

There are many counts of this clonotype. The chain combines TRBV30 with TRBJ2-7, with D possibly TRBD2 on 5 matching bases. There are 13 residues in the CDR3. V was cut by 3 bases and J by 4 bases, with 13 bases left in between. Germline loops: CDR1 GTSNPN, CDR2 SVGIG (reference sequence). Here the CDR3 DNA reads TGTGCCTGGAGGAGGGCCTCCGAATACGAGCAGTACTTC. Translating gives CAWRRASEYEQYF.

At least ten counts were recorded for this clonotype. V usage is TRBV12-3 or TRBV12-4 and J usage is TRBJ1-1; D is uncertain. CDR3 length equals 12 residues. Trimming took off 5 bases at V and 1 base at J, with 5 bases between the two ends. The chain's CDR3 is CASSHQNTEAFF. CDR3 DNA: TGTGCCAGCAGTCATCAGAACACTGAAGCTTTCTTT.

This clonotype was counted at least ten times. A much larger clonotype is one base distant, so this may be a read error. This sequence joins TRBV12-3 or TRBV12-4 and TRBJ1-2; no clear D gene. V was clipped by 6 bases and J by 2 bases, with 13 bases between them. This CDR3 region has 14 residues. The CDR3 coding sequence is TGTGCCAGCAGCCTAGGGTGGGGAAACTATGGCTACACCTTC. Its translation is CASSLGWGNYGYTF.

This clonotype was counted many times. CDR3: CASSYGDGILAQHF. In nucleotides, the CDR3 is TGTGCCAGCAGTTACGGGGACGGAATACTTGCCCAGCATTTT. The V call is TRBV6-2 or TRBV6-3, the J call TRBJ1-5; D might be TRBD1 (5 bases). The CDR3 is 14 amino acids. Trimming took 2 bases from V and 11 from J, leaving 16 bases between them. Germline CDR1 MNHEY, CDR2 SVGEGT.

The rearrangement joins TRBV7-8 to TRBJ1-5; maybe TRBD1 (6 bases). The ends were cut back, 2 bases at V and 3 bases at J, with 11 bases in the middle. The V gene's germline CDR1 is SGHVS and CDR2 FQNEAQ. This CDR3 region has 15 residues. The CDR3 protein is CASSLWGGLNQPQHF. Here the CDR3 DNA reads TGTGCCAGCAGCTTATGGGGGGGGCTCAATCAGCCCCAGCATTTT. The variable domain in full, with the rest retrieved from reference TRBV7-8 and TRBJ1-5, is GAGVSQSPRYKVAKRGQDVALRCDPISGHVSLFWYQQALGQGPEFLTYFQNEAQLDKSGLPSDRFFAERPEGSVSTLKIQRTQQEDSAVYLCASSLWGGLNQPQHFGDGTRLSIL.

This clonotype was counted many times. The chain has TRBV9 and TRBJ1-2; 9 bases are a match to TRBD1. The CDR3 covers 15 residues. V shed 4 bases and J 7 bases; nucleotides not matched to a gene: 11. Germline V lookup: CDR1 SGDLS, CDR2 YYNGEE. The CDR3 reads CASSPRTGVVSGYTF. Written as DNA, the CDR3 is TGTGCCAGCAGCCCCCGGACAGGGGTGGTTTCTGGCTACACCTTC.

This clonotype has at least ten counts. This chain connects TRBV18 to TRBJ1-1, with D possibly being TRBD1 (5 bases). Germline V lookup: CDR1 KGHSH, CDR2 LQKENI. V was pared by 3 bases and J by 5 bases, with 13 bases between. The length of the CDR3 is 14 residues. The CDR3 loop is CASSPAARGTEAFF. The CDR3 DNA reads TGTGCCAGCTCACCCGCAGCGCGGGGGACTGAAGCTTTCTTT.

This clonotype was counted at least ten times. V gene TRBV12-3 or TRBV12-4 combines with J gene TRBJ2-5, with D unresolved. The CDR3 loop spans 17 amino acids. Trimming took 5 bases from V and 5 from J, leaving 24 bases between them. The chain's CDR3 is CASSTNPLAATKETQYF. In nucleotides, the CDR3 is TGTGCCAGCAGTACTAATCCCCTTGCGGCAACGAAGGAGACCCAGTACTTC.

This clonotype was seen at least ten times. An end of the junction differs from the germline gene, which may be a read error. This chain links TRBV9 with TRBJ2-5; a possible D gene is TRBD2 (5 bases). The CDR3 loop spans 14 amino acids. Germline lookup yields CDR1 SGDLS and CDR2 YYNGEE. CDR3 DNA: TGTGCCAACAGCGTAGCAAGAGGGCAAGAGACCCAGTACTTC. The encoded protein is CANSVARGQETQYF.

CDR3 coding DNA: TGTGCCAGCAGGGGCAGGGGGCCCGATCAGCCCCAGCATTTT. Residues: CASRGRGPDQPQHF. V gene TRBV6-1 combines with J gene TRBJ1-5, with 8 nucleotides matching TRBD1. CDR3 size: 14 residues. V dropped 6 bases and J dropped 5; count of bases not matched to a gene: 6. Germline assignment: CDR1 MNHNS and CDR2 SASEGT.

This clonotype was seen ten or more times. This chain joins TRBV2 and TRBJ2-7; the match to TRBD1 covers 8 bases. Germline V gives CDR1 SNHLY, CDR2 FYNNEI. Trimming took 4 bases from V and 2 from J; bases not matched to a gene: 4. The CDR3 length is 14 residues. Here the CDR3 reads CASSGGQVPYEQYF. CDR3 nucleotide sequence: TGTGCCAGCAGTGGGGGACAGGTCCCCTACGAGCAGTACTTC.

In its sample, this clonotype was seen many times. The chain employs TRBV14 and TRBJ2-5; D gene unclear. With 3 bases removed from V and 4 bases from J, the gap between germline ends came to 12 bases. Germline CDR1 SGHDN, CDR2 FVKESK. CDR3 length: 14 residues. The CDR3 protein is CASSQGGRSETQYF. The CDR3 region has the DNA TGTGCCAGCAGCCAGGGTGGACGATCAGAGACCCAGTACTTC. Full variable domain (rest looked up from reference TRBV14 and TRBJ2-5): EAGVTQFPSHSVIEKGQTVTLRCDPISGHDNLYWYRRVMGKEIKFLLHFVKESKQDESGMPNNRFLAERTGGTYSTLKVQPAELEDSGVYFCASSQGGRSETQYFGPGTRLLVL.

This clonotype has a count of ten or more. V is TRBV6-1 and J is TRBJ2-3, with D maybe TRBD2 (6 bases). This CDR3 has 13 residues. CDR1 and CDR2 (germline): MNHNS, SASEGT. V gave up 4 bases and J gave up 2 bases, with 7 bases separating them. CDR3 sequence reads: CASSGDSTDTQYF. CDR3 coding DNA: TGTGCCAGCAGTGGGGACTCCACAGATACGCAGTATTTT.

There are many counts of this clonotype. The rearrangement uses TRBV19 and TRBJ1-5; D is perhaps TRBD1 (5 bases). The germline V gene has CDR1 LNHDA and CDR2 SQIVND (reference sequence). V was pared by 3 bases and J by 4 bases, with 19 bases between. The CDR3 covers 17 residues. CDR3 region: CASSIPNSYRGNQPQHF. Here the CDR3 DNA reads TGTGCCAGTAGTATCCCTAATTCCTATAGGGGAAATCAGCCCCAGCATTTT.

This clonotype appeared a few times. The chain employs TRBV6-5 and TRBJ2-5; D may match TRBD1 or TRBD2 (5 bases each). Trimming removed 0 bases from V and 10 bases from J, with 18 bases in between. CDR1 MNHEY and CDR2 SVGAGI come from the germline V gene. CDR3 length: 15 amino acids. The CDR3 loop is CASSYSGRAREGQYF. The CDR3 DNA sequence: TGTGCCAGCAGTTACTCGGGGCGGGCAAGAGAGGGCCAGTACTTC.

The chain is built from TRBV11-2 and TRBJ2-5, with 9 bases fitting TRBD2. The CDR3 is 17 residues long. The trim removed 5 bases at V and 5 bases at J, leaving 15 bases unmatched. The germline CDR1 and CDR2 sequences are SGHAT and FQNNGV. The CDR3 reads CASSPLGGRAPRETQYF. The CDR3 DNA is TGTGCCAGCAGCCCCCTGGGCGGGAGGGCCCCGAGGGAGACCCAGTACTTC. Full variable domain (rest looked up from reference TRBV11-2 and TRBJ2-5): EAGVAQSPRYKIIEKRQSVAFWCNPISGHATLYWYQQILGQGPKLLIQFQNNGVVDDSQLPKDRFSAERLKGVDSTLKIQPAKLEDSAVYLCASSPLGGRAPRETQYFGPGTRLLVL.

The chain has TRBV30 and TRBJ1-4; D unresolved. The CDR3 consists of 14 residues. CDR1 is GTSNPN, CDR2 SVGIG, per germline (reference sequence). V was trimmed by 2 bases and J by 2 bases, leaving 9 bases between them. The CDR3 here is CAWSPGATNEKLFF. Here the CDR3 DNA reads TGTGCCTGGAGTCCCGGCGCCACTAATGAAAAACTGTTTTTT. The entire variable domain, with the rest obtained from reference TRBV30 and TRBJ1-4, is as follows: SQTIHQWPATLVQPVGSPLSLECTVEGTSNPNLYWYRQAAGRGLQLLFYSVGIGQISSEVPQNLSASRPQDRQFILSSKKLLLSDSGFYLCAWSPGATNEKLFFGSGTQLSVL.